These T cell receptor beta chains were read from a single sample in a study of blood T cell repertoires in COVID-19. Some clones are missing from TCRdb's copy, which holds only in-frame ones; the method was immunoSEQ multiplex PCR. The sample carries tens of thousands of clones, about nine tenths recorded once. The sample taken for sequencing was peripheral blood. These receptor sequences come from a man aged 50-60 years with COVID-19, enrolled during active disease. The CDR3 runs from the conserved cysteine through the conserved F or W. The D gene is left open where the match is weak. The size field is filled for only some rows; it gives once, few, many or a size class.

D,V,size,J,CDR3,DNA
TRBD1,TRBV6-5,.,TRBJ2-7,CASSQMDRGEQYF,TGTGCCAGCAGCCAAATGGACAGGGGCGAGCAGTACTTC
TRBD2,TRBV6-5,.,TRBJ2-7,CASRAGPTARGEQYF,TGTGCCAGCAGAGCGGGACCGACGGCAAGGGGAGAGCAGTACTTC
TRBD1,TRBV7-9,.,TRBJ2-5,CASSSRGRQGQETQYF,TGTGCCAGCAGCTCGAGGGGGAGACAGGGTCAAGAGACCCAGTACTTC
.,TRBV9,.,TRBJ1-3,CASSVAGPGLSGNTIYF,TGTGCCAGCAGCGTAGCTGGCCCAGGACTCTCTGGAAACACCATATATTTT
.,TRBV18,.,TRBJ1-2,CASSPTGGRGYTF,TGTGCCAGCTCACCAACAGGCGGGAGAGGCTACACCTTC
.,TRBV13,.,TRBJ1-3,CASSSRSSGNTIYF,TGTGCCAGCAGCTCCCGTAGCTCTGGAAACACCATATATTTT
TRBD2,TRBV10-2,.,TRBJ2-7,CASSPSGSSYEQYF,TGCGCCAGCAGCCCCAGCGGGAGCTCCTACGAGCAGTACTTC
TRBD1,TRBV7-9,.,TRBJ1-2,CASSLTGGPSRGYGYTF,TGTGCCAGCAGTTTGACAGGGGGACCAAGCCGTGGCTATGGCTACACCTTC
TRBD1,TRBV6-5,.,TRBJ1-3,CASSYGRTGDGNTIYF,TGTGCCAGCAGTTACGGGAGGACAGGGGATGGAAACACCATATATTTT
.,TRBV20-1,once,TRBJ2-2,CSASPGSYTGELFF,TGCAGTGCTAGTCCCGGGAGCTACACCGGGGAGCTGTTTTTT
.,TRBV5-5,.,TRBJ1-5,CASSSQGGNQPQHF,TGTGCCAGCAGCTCACAGGGTGGCAATCAGCCCCAGCATTTT
.,TRBV11-2,.,TRBJ2-5,CASSLAGLETQYF,TGTGCCAGCAGCTTAGCAGGGTTGGAGACCCAGTACTTC
TRBD1,TRBV18,.,TRBJ1-1,CASSPTGKGTEAFF,TGTGCCAGCTCACCGACAGGGAAGGGTACTGAAGCTTTCTTT
TRBD1,TRBV6-5,.,TRBJ1-6,CASMGQGIALHF,TGTGCCAGCATGGGACAGGGGATCGCCCTCCACTTT
TRBD1,TRBV27,.,TRBJ1-2,CASSLGTGGLGGYTF,TGTGCCAGCAGTTTAGGGACAGGGGGGTTGGGTGGCTACACCTTC
TRBD1,TRBV6-5,few,TRBJ1-3,CASSWTGGTGNTIYF,TGTGCCAGCAGTTGGACAGGGGGCACTGGAAACACCATATATTTT
.,TRBV10-3,.,TRBJ2-2,CAIRGGLNTGELFF,TGTGCCATCAGGGGGGGGCTGAACACCGGGGAGCTGTTTTTT
.,TRBV7-9,.,TRBJ1-1,CASSEDRNTEAFF,TGTGCCAGCAGCGAGGACAGGAACACTGAAGCTTTCTTT
.,TRBV7-2,.,TRBJ1-2,CASSLTGFYGYTF,TGTGCCAGCAGCCTTACAGGGTTCTATGGCTACACCTTC
.,TRBV5-4,.,TRBJ2-3,CASSFMDRSTDTQYF,TGTGCCAGCAGCTTTATGGACAGATCCACAGATACGCAGTATTTT
TRBD1,TRBV6-5,.,TRBJ1-1,CASRRGRESEAFF,TGTGCCAGCAGAAGGGGGCGCGAGTCTGAAGCTTTCTTT
.,TRBV7-2,once,TRBJ1-1,CASSLGRAYTEAFF,TGTGCCAGCAGCTTAGGGAGAGCGTACACTGAAGCTTTCTTT
.,TRBV6-1,once,TRBJ1-6,CASSEIWGDNSPLHF,TGTGCCAGCAGTGAAATCTGGGGGGATAATTCACCCCTCCACTTT
TRBD2,TRBV6-2/TRBV6-3,.,TRBJ2-3,CASSYRGLEEVNTQYF,TGTGCCAGCAGTTACCGGGGACTAGAAGAGGTAAATACGCAGTATTTT
TRBD2,TRBV27,.,TRBJ2-7,CASSPRLAGVSYEQYF,TGTGCCAGCAGTCCAAGACTAGCGGGAGTCTCCTACGAGCAGTACTTC
.,TRBV5-4,few,TRBJ1-6,CASSVDQNWVGGSPLHF,TGTGCCAGCAGCGTCGACCAAAACTGGGTTGGAGGGTCACCCCTCCACTTT
TRBD1,TRBV5-4,once,TRBJ2-2,CATTPGTGTMAGELFF,TGTGCCACCACTCCAGGGACAGGGACAATGGCCGGGGAGCTGTTTTTT
TRBD1,TRBV9,.,TRBJ2-5,CASSPQTGGVKETQYF,TGTGCCAGCAGCCCTCAGACAGGGGGAGTGAAAGAGACCCAGTACTTC
TRBD2,TRBV4-2,.,TRBJ2-5,CASSPTGLAGYKETQYF,TGTGCCAGCAGCCCTACGGGACTAGCGGGATATAAAGAGACCCAGTACTTC
.,TRBV11-2,.,TRBJ2-7,CASSLQVSYEQYF,TGTGCCAGCAGCTTGCAGGTATCCTACGAGCAGTACTTC
.,TRBV6-6,.,TRBJ1-5,CASSYSTGNQPQHF,TGTGCCAGCAGTTACTCGACCGGGAATCAGCCCCAGCATTTT
.,TRBV5-1,.,TRBJ2-1,CASSATGTSYNEQFF,TGCGCCAGCAGCGCAACCGGGACTTCCTACAATGAGCAGTTCTTC
TRBD1,TRBV7-2,.,TRBJ1-5,CASSLAGQYNQPQHF,TGTGCCAGCAGCTTAGCGGGACAGTACAATCAGCCCCAGCATTTT
TRBD2,TRBV5-1,.,TRBJ2-1,CASRLGTSGNNEQFF,TGCGCCAGCAGGCTCGGGACTAGCGGGAACAATGAGCAGTTCTTC
.,TRBV10-3,.,TRBJ2-1,CATEGRKYNEQFF,TGTGCCACGGAGGGGCGGAAATACAATGAGCAGTTCTTC
TRBD2,TRBV27,.,TRBJ2-7,CASSFLTSGRGGYPSYEQYF,TGTGCCAGCAGTTTCCTGACTAGCGGGAGAGGTGGTTACCCCTCCTACGAGCAGTACTTC
TRBD1,TRBV12-3/TRBV12-4,once,TRBJ1-1,CASSLVPGGEAFF,TGTGCCAGCAGTTTAGTCCCAGGGGGTGAAGCTTTCTTT
.,TRBV7-2,.,TRBJ1-5,CASSPGVGHNQPQHF,TGTGCCAGCAGCCCAGGGGTAGGCCACAATCAGCCCCAGCATTTT